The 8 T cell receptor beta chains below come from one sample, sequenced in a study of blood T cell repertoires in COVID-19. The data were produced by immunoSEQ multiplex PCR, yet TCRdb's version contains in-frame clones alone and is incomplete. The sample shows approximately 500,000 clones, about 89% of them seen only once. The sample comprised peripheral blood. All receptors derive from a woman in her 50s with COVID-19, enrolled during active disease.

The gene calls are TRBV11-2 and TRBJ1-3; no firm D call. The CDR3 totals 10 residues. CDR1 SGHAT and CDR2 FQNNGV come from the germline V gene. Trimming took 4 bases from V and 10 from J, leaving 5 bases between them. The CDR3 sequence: CASSSGTIYF. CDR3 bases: TGTGCCAGCAGCTCCGGGACCATATATTTT.

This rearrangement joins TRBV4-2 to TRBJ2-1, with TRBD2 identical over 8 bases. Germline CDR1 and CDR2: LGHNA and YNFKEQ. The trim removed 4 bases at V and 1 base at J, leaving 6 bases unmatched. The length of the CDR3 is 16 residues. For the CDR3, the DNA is TGTGCCAGCAGCCCCCCCGGGGGGGCGTCCTACAATGAGCAGTTCTTC. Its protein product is CASSPPGGASYNEQFF.

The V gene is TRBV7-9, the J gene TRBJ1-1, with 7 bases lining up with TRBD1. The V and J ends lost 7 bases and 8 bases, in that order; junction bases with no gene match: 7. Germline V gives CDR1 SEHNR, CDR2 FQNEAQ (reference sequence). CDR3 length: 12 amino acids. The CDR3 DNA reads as TGTGCCAGCACCTTTGACAGGGAGGAAGCTTTCTTT. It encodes CASTFDREEAFF.

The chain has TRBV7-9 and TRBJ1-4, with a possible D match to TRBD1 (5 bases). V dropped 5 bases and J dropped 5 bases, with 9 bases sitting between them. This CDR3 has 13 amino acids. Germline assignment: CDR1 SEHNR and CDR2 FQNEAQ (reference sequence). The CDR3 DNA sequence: TGTGCCAGCAGCAAAGGACAAAATGAAAAACTGTTTTTT. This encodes CASSKGQNEKLFF.

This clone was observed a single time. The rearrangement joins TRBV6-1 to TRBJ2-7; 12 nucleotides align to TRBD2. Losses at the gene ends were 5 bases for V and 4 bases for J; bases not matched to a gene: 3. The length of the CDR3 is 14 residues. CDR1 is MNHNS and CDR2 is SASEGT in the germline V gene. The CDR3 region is CASSYTSGGYEQYF. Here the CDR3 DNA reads TGTGCCAGCAGTTATACTAGCGGGGGGTACGAGCAGTACTTC.

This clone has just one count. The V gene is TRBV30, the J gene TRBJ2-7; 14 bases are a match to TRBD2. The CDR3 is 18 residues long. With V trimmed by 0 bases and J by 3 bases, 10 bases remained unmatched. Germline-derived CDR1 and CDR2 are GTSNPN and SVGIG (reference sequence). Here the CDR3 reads CAWSVFWGLAGADYEQYF. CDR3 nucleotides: TGTGCCTGGAGTGTGTTTTGGGGACTAGCGGGGGCCGACTACGAGCAGTACTTC.

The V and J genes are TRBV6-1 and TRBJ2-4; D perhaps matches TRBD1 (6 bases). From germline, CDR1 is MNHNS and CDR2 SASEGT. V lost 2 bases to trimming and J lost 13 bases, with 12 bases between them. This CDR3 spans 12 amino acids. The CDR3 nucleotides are TGTGCCAGCAGTGAACCCGCCAGGGGACAGTACTTC. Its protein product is CASSEPARGQYF.

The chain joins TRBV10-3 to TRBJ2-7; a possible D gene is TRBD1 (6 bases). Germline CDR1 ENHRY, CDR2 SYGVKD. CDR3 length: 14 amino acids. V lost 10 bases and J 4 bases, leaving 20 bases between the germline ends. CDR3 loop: CATQSGATFYEQYF. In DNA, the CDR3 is TGTGCCACTCAATCAGGGGCTACCTTTTACGAGCAGTACTTC.